This T cell receptor beta chain was profiled in a study of blood T cells in healthy people across ages. Alongside a J-beta primer mix, a sample-barcoded 5' primer served in a second PCR lasting 7 to 11 cycles. From the 5' RACE reads, TCRdb called clonotypes with MiXCR, one entry per CDR3 protein. The table has about 780,000 distinct CDR3 sequences, 46% seen once; the top ten hold 15% to 20%. Trimming removed 5 bases at V and 7 bases at J, with 17 bases between. The CDR3 length is 15 residues. Germline V lookup: CDR1 KGHDR, CDR2 SFDVKD. The donors, all healthy, were Caucasians living in Russia, aged roughly 6 to 100.

This TCR was sampled from a man older than 75 in good health. Sequenced material: blood. The chain recombines TRBV24-1 with TRBJ2-1; maybe TRBD2 (6 bases). As DNA, the CDR3 is TGTGCCACCAGTGGGGCGGGGCTCCCCGATAATGAGCAGTTCTTC. It yields the protein CATSGAGLPDNEQFF.